This record concerns one T cell receptor (beta chain) sequence. Per the original methods: From reference gene primer amplification, estimates of nucleated cell counts were derived. The table came from immunoSEQ multiplex PCR; TCRdb's copy has only in-frame clones and leaves some out. V and J calls and clone size are those listed in that table; D and trimming were worked out from the DNA. The sample includes 35,000 to 40,000 clones, about 90% of them seen just once. The record originates from a study of blood T cell repertoires in COVID-19. The overall study: Italy, Spain and the United States were the sources of the convalescent and acute COVID-19 samples. From T cells, B-cell-depleted T cells, or PBMCs came the material, which was cDNA or gDNA.

The junction had 5 bases not matched to a gene; V was cut back by 4 bases and J by 7 bases. Germline assignment: CDR1 SGHDN and CDR2 FVKESK. This CDR3 has 15 residues. The TCR comes from a man between 60 and 75 years old with active or convalescent COVID-19. The sequenced sample was peripheral blood. The chain employs TRBV14 and TRBJ1-4, with 11 bases identical to TRBD1. The CDR3 here is CASSPLGTGGEKLFF. The CDR3 DNA reads as TGTGCCAGCAGCCCGCTTGGGACAGGGGGTGAAAAACTGTTTTTT. Supplemented by reference TRBV14 and TRBJ1-4, the full variable domain reads EAGVTQFPSHSVIEKGQTVTLRCDPISGHDNLYWYRRVMGKEIKFLLHFVKESKQDESGMPNNRFLAERTGGTYSTLKVQPAELEDSGVYFCASSPLGTGGEKLFFGSGTQLSVL.